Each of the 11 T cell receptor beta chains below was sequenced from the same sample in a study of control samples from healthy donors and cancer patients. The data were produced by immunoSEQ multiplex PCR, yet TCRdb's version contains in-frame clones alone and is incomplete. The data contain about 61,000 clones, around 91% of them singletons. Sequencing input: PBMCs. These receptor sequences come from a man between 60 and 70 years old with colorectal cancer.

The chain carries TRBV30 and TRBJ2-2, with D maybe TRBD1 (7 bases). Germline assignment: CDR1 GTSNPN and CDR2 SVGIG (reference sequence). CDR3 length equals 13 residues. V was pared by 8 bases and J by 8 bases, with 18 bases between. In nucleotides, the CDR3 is TGTGCCACGACAGGGTGGGGACTGGGGGAGCTGTTTTTT. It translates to CATTGWGLGELFF.

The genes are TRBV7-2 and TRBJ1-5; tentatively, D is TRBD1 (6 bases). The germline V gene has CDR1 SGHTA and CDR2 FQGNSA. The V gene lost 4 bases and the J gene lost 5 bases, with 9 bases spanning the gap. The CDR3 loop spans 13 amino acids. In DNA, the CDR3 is TGTGCCAGCAGCTCTAACAGGGATCAGCCCCAGCATTTT. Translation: CASSSNRDQPQHF.

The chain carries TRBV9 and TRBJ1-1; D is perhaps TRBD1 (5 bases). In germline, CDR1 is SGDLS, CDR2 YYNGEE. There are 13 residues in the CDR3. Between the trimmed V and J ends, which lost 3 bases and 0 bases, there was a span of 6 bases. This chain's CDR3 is CASSGGLNTEAFF. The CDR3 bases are TGTGCCAGCAGCGGGGGCTTGAACACTGAAGCTTTCTTT.

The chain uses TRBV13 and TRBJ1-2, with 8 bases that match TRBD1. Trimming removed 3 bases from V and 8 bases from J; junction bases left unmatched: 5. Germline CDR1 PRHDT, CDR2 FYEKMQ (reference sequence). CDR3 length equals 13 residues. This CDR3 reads CASSLDRAEGYTF. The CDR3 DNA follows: TGTGCCAGCAGCTTGGACAGGGCGGAAGGCTACACCTTC. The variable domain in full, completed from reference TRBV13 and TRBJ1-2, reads AAGVIQSPRHLIKEKRETATLKCYPIPRHDTVYWYQQGPGQDPQFLISFYEKMQSDKGSIPDRFSAQQFSDYHSELNMSSLELGDSALYFCASSLDRAEGYTFGSGTRLTVV.

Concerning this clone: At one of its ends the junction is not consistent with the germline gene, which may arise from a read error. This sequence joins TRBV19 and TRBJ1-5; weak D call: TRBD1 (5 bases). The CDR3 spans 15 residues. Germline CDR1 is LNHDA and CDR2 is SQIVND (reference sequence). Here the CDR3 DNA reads TGTGCCGGTAGGCCAGGGCAGACGAGCAATCAGCCCCAGCATTTT. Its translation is CAGRPGQTSNQPQHF.

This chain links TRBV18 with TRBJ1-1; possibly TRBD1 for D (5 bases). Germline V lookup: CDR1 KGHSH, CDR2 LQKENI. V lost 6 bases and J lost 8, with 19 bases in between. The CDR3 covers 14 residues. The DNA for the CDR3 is TGTGCCAGCTCGCCCCGGGACGCCTACGGCGAAGCTTTCTTT. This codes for CASSPRDAYGEAFF.

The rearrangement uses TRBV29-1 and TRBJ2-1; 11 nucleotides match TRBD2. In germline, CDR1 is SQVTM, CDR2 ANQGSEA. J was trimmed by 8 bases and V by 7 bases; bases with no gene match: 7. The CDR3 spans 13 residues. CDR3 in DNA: TGCAGCGCCCATAGCGGGGGGGGATATGAGCAGTTCTTC. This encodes CSAHSGGGYEQFF.

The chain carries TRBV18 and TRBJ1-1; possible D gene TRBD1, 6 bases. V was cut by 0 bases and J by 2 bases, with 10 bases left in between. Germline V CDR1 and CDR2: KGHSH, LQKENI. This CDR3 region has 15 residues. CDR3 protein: CASSPPTGINTEAFF. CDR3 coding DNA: TGTGCCAGCTCACCACCGACAGGCATTAACACTGAAGCTTTCTTT.

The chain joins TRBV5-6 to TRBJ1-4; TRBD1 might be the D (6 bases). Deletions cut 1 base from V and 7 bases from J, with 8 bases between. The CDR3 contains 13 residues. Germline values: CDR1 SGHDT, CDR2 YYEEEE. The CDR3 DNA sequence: TGTGCCAGCAGCTTGATAGGGGGTGAAAAACTGTTTTTT. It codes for CASSLIGGEKLFF.

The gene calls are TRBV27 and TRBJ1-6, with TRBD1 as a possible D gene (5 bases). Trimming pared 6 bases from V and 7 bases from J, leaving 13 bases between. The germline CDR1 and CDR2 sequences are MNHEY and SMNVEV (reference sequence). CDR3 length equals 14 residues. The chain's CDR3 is CASSRPRGNSPLHF. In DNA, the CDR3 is TGTGCCAGCAGCCGCCCAAGGGGCAATTCACCCCTCCACTTT.

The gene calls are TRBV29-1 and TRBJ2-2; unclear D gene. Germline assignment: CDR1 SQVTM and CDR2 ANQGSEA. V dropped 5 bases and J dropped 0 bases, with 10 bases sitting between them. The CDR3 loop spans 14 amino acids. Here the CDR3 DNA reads TGCAGCGTTCGGCCCCTAACGAACACCGGGGAGCTGTTTTTT. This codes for CSVRPLTNTGELFF.